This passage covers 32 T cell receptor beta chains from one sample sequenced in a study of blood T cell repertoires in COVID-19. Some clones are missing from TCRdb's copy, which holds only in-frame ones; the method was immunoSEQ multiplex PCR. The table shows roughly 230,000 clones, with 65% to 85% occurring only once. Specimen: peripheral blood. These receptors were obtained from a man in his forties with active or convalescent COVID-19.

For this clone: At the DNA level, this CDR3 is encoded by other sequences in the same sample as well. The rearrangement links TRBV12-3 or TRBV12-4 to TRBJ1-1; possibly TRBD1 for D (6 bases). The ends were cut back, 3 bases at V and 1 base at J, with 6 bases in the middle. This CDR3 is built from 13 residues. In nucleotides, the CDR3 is TGTGCCAGCAGTTTCAGGGGGAACACTGAAGCTTTCTTT. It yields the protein CASSFRGNTEAFF.

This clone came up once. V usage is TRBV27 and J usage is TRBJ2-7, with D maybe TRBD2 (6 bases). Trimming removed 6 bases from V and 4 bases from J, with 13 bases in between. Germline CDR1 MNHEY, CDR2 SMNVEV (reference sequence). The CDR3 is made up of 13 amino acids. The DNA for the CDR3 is TGTGCCAGCAGCCCAGGACGGGGGTACGAGCAGTACTTC. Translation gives CASSPGRGYEQYF.

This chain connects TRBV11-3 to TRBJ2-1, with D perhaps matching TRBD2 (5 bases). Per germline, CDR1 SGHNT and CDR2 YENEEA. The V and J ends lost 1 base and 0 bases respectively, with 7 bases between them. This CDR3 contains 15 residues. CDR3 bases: TGTGCCAGCAGCTTAGTCGGGGACTCCTACAATGAGCAGTTCTTC. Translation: CASSLVGDSYNEQFF. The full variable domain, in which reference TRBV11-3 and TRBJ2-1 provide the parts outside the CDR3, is EAGVVQSPRYKIIEKKQPVAFWCNPISGHNTLYWYLQNLGQGPELLIRYENEEAVDDSQLPKDRFSAERLKGVDSTLKIQPAELGDSAVYLCASSLVGDSYNEQFFGPGTRLTVL.

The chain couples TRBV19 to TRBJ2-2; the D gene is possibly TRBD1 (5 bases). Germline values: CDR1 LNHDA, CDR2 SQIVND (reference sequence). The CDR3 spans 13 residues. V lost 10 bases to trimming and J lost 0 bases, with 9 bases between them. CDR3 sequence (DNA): TGTGCCATTGCGGACACGAACACCGGGGAGCTGTTTTTT. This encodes CAIADTNTGELFF.

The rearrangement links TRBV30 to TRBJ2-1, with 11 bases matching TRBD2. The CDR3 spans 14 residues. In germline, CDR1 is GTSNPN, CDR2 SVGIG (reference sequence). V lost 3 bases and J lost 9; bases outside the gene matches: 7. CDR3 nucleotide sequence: TGTGCCTGGAGGGCGGCTAGCGGGAGGACTGAGCAGTTCTTC. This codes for CAWRAASGRTEQFF.

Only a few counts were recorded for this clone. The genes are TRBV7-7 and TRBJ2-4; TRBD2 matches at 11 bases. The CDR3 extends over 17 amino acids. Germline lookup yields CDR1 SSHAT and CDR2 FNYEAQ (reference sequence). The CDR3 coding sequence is TGTGCTAGCTGGATGGAGGGACTAGCGGTAGCCAAAAACATTCAGTACTTC. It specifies CASWMEGLAVAKNIQYF.

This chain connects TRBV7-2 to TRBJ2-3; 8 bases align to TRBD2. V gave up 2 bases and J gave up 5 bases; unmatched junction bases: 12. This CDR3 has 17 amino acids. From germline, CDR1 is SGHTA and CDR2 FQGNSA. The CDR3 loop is CASSLFLTGGPGDTQYF. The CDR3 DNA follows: TGTGCCAGCAGCTTATTTCTTACGGGAGGGCCGGGAGATACGCAGTATTTT.

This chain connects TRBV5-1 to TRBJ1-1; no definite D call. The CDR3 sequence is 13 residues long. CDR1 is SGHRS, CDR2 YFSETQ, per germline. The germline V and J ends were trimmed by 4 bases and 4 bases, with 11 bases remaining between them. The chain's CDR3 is CASSLLGGTEAFF. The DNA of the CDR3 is TGCGCCAGCAGCCTACTGGGAGGCACTGAAGCTTTCTTT.

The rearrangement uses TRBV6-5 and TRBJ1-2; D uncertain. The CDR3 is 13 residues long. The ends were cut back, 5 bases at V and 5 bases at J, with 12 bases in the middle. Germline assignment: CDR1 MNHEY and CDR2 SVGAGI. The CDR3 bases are TGTGCCAGCAGTCGCGCCGGTAGATATGGCTACACCTTC. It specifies CASSRAGRYGYTF.

The CDR3 region is CATSRDPGREQYF. CDR3 bases: TGTGCCACCAGCAGAGATCCCGGTCGCGAGCAGTACTTC. The chain employs TRBV15 and TRBJ2-7; no definite D call. This CDR3 has 13 amino acids. Trimming took off 0 bases at V and 6 bases at J, with 9 bases between the two ends. Germline CDR1 is LNHNV and CDR2 is YYDKDF (reference sequence). Supplemented by reference TRBV15 and TRBJ2-7, the full variable domain reads DAMVIQNPRYQVTQFGKPVTLSCSQTLNHNVMYWYQQKSSQAPKLLFHYYDKDFNNEADTPDNFQSRRPNTSFCFLDIRSPGLGDTAMYLCATSRDPGREQYFGPGTRLTVT.

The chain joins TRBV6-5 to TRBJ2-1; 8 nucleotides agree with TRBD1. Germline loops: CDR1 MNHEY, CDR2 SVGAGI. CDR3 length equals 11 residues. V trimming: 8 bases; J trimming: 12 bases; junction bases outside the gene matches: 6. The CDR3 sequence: CASETGDRQFF. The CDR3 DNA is TGTGCCAGCGAGACAGGGGACCGGCAGTTCTTC.

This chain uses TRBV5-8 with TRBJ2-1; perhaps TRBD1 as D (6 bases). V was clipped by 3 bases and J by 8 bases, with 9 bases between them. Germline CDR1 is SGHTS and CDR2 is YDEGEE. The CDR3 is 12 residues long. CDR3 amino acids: CASSSQGHEQFF. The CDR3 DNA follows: TGTGCCAGCAGCTCACAGGGTCATGAGCAGTTCTTC.

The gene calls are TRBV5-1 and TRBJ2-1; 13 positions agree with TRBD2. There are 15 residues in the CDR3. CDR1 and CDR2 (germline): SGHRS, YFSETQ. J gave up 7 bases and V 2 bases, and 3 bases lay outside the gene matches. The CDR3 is CASSLLAGGQNEQFF. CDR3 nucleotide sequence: TGCGCCAGCAGCTTACTAGCGGGAGGGCAGAATGAGCAGTTCTTC.

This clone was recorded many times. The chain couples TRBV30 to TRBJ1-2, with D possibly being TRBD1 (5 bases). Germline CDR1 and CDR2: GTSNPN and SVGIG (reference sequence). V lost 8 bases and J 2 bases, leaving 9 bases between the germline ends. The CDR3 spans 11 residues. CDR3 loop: CAGAGNYGYTF. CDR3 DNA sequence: TGTGCCGGGGCCGGGAACTATGGCTACACCTTC.

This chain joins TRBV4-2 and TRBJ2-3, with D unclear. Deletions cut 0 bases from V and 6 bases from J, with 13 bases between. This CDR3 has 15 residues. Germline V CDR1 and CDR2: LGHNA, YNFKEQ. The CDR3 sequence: CASSQESGGVDTQYF. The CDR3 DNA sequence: TGTGCCAGCAGCCAAGAATCCGGCGGCGTTGATACGCAGTATTTT.

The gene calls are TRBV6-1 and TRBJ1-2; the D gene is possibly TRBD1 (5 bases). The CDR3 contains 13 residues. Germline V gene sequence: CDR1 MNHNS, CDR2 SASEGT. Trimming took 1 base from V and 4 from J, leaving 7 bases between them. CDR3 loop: CASSEGQLYGYTF. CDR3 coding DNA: TGTGCCAGCAGTGAAGGACAGCTCTATGGCTACACCTTC.

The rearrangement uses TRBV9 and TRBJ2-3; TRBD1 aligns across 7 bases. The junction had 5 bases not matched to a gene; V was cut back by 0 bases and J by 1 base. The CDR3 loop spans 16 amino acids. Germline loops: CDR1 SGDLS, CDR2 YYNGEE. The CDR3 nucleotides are TGTGCCAGCAGCGTAGATCCCGGACAGGGCACAGATACGCAGTATTTT. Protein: CASSVDPGQGTDTQYF.

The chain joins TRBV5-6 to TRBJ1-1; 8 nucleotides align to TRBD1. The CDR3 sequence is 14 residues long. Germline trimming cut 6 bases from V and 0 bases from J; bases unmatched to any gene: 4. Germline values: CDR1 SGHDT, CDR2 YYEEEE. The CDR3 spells CASTRDRMNTEAFF. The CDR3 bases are TGTGCCAGCACCCGGGACAGGATGAACACTGAAGCTTTCTTT. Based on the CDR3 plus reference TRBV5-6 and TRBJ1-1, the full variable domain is DAGVTQSPTHLIKTRGQQVTLRCSPKSGHDTVSWYQQALGQGPQFIFQYYEEEERQRGNFPDRFSGHQFPNYSSELNVNALLLGDSALYLCASTRDRMNTEAFFGQGTRLTVV.

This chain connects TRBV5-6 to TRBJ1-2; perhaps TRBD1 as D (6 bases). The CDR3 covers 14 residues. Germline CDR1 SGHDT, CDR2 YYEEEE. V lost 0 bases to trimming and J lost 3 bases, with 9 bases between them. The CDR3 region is CASSLAGVDYGYTF. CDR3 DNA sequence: TGTGCCAGCAGCTTGGCAGGGGTGGACTATGGCTACACCTTC.

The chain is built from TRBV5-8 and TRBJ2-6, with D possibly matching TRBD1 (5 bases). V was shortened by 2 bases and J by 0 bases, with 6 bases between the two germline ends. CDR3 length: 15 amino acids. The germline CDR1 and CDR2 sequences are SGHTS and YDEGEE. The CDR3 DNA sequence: TGTGCCAGCAGCTTCAGGGCCTCTGGGGCCAACGTCCTGACTTTC. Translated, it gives CASSFRASGANVLTF.

CDR3 in amino acids: CASTIDRQGRGGYTF. The CDR3 DNA is TGTGCCAGCACCATAGACAGACAGGGACGGGGAGGCTACACCTTC. The rearrangement joins TRBV6-5 to TRBJ1-2; 7 bases line up with TRBD1. CDR1 MNHEY and CDR2 SVGAGI come from the germline V gene. Losses at the gene ends were 7 bases for V and 8 bases for J; bases not matched to a gene: 16. The CDR3 contains 15 residues.

CDR3 residues: CASSLVLAGGPEEQFF. Written as DNA, the CDR3 is TGTGCCAGCAGCTTGGTCCTAGCGGGGGGGCCAGAGGAGCAGTTCTTC. The gene calls are TRBV5-5 and TRBJ2-1; TRBD2 matches at 12 bases. V was clipped by 0 bases and J by 10 bases; unmatched bases: 8. The V gene's germline CDR1 is SGHKS and CDR2 YYEKEE (reference sequence). The CDR3 is 16 residues long.

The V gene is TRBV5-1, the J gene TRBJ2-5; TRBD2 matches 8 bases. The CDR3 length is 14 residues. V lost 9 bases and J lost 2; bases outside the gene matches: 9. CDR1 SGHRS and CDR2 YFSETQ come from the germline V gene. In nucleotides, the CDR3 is TGCGCCACCACGTCGGGGGGGCCGCAAGAGACCCAGTACTTC. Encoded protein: CATTSGGPQETQYF.

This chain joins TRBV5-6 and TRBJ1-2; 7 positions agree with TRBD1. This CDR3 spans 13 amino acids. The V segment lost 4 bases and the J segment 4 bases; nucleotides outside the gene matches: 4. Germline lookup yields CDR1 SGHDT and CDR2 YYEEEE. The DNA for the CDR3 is TGTGCCAGCAGCGTAACAGGGGTCTATGGCTACACCTTC. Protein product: CASSVTGVYGYTF.

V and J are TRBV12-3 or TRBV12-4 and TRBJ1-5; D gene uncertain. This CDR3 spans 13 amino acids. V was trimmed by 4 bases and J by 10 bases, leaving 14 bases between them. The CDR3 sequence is CASSYGSTGPQHF. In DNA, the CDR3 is TGTGCCAGCAGTTATGGCAGTACGGGACCCCAGCATTTT.

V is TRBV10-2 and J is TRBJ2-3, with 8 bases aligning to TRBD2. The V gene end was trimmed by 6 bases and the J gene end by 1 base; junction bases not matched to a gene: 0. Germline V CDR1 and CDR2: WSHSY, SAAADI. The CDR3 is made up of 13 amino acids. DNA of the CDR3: TGCGCCAGCAGGACTAGCGGCACAGATACGCAGTATTTT. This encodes CASRTSGTDTQYF.

This chain's CDR3 is CASSSQTGAGTEAFF. The CDR3 DNA reads TGTGCCAGCAGCTCGCAAACAGGGGCGGGGACTGAAGCTTTCTTT. V usage is TRBV11-2 and J usage is TRBJ1-1, with 7 bases fitting TRBD1. There are 15 residues in the CDR3. The V gene end was trimmed by 4 bases and the J gene end by 5 bases; junction bases not matched to a gene: 10. Germline V gene sequence: CDR1 SGHAT, CDR2 FQNNGV.

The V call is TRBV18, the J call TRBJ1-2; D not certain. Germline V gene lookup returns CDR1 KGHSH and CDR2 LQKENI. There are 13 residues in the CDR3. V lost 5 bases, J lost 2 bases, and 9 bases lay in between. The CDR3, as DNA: TGTGCCAGCTCAGTTACATCAAACTATGGCTACACCTTC. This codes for CASSVTSNYGYTF.

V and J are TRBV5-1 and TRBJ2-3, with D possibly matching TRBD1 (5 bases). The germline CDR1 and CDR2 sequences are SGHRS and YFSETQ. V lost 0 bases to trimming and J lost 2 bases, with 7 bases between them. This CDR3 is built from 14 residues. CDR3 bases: TGCGCCAGCAGCTTGGGACAGTTCACAGATACGCAGTATTTT. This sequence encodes CASSLGQFTDTQYF.

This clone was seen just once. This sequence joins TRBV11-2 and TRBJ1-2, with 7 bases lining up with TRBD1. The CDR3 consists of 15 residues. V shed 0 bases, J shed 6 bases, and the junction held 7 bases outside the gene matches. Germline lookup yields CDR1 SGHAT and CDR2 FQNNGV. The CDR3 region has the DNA TGTGCCAGCAGCTTAGAGCTTGGAGGGGGCAATGGCTACACCTTC. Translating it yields CASSLELGGGNGYTF.

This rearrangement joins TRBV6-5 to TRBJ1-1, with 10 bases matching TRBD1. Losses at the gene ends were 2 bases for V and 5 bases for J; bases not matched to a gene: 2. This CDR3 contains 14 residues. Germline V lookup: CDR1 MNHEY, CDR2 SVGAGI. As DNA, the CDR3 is TGTGCCAGCAGTTACGAGGGACAGGGGACTGAAGCTTTCTTT. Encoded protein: CASSYEGQGTEAFF.

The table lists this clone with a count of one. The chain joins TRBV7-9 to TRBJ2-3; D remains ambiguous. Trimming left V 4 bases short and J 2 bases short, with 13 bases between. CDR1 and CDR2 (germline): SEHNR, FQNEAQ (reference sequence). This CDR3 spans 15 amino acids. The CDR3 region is CASSSDLLATDTQYF. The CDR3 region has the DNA TGTGCCAGCAGCTCAGATCTCTTAGCCACAGATACGCAGTATTTT.